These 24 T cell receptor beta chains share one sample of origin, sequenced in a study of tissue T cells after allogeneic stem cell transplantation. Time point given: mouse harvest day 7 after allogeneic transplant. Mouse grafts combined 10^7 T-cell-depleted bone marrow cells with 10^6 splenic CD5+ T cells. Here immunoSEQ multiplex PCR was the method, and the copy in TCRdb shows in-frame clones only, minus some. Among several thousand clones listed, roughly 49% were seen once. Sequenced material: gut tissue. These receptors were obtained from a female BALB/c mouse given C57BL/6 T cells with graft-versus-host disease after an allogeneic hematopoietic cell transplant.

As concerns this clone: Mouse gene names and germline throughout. The CDR3 loop is CASSHGGGSQNTLYF. The sequenced CDR3 bases are TGTGCCAGCAGCCATGGGGGAGGCAGTCAAAACACCTTGTAC. The chain uses TRBV5 and TRBJ2-4, with D maybe TRBD2 (6 bases). Coverage ceases 1 residue before the CDR3 finishes, and the germline J gene fills in the end. Germline CDR1 and CDR2: LGHNA and YNLKQL (reference sequence). V lost 3 bases, J lost 0 bases, and 10 bases lay in between. The length of the CDR3 is 15 residues.

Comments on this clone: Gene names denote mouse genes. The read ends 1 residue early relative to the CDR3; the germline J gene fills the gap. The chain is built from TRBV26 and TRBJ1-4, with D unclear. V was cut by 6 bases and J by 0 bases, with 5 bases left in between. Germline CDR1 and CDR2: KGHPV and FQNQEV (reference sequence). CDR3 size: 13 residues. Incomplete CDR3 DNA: TGTGCCAGCAGGGACCTTTCCAACGAAAGATTATTT. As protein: CASRDLSNERLF. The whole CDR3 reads CASRDLSNERLFF.

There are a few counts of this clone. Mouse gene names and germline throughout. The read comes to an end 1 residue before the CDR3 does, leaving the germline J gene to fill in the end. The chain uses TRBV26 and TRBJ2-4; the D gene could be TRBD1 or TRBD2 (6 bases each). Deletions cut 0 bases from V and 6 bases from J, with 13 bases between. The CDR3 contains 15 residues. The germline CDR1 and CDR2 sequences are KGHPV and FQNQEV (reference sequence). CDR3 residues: CASSLSGGAGNTLYF. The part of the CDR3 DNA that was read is TGTGCCAGCAGTCTGTCTGGGGGCGCGGGGAACACCTTGTAC. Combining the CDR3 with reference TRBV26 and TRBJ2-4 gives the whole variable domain NSKVIQTPRYLVKGQGQKAKMRCIPEKGHPVVFWYQQNKNNEFKFLINFQNQEVLQQIDMTEKRFSAECPSNSPCSLEIQSSEAGDSALYLCASSLSGGAGNTLYFGAGTRLSVL.

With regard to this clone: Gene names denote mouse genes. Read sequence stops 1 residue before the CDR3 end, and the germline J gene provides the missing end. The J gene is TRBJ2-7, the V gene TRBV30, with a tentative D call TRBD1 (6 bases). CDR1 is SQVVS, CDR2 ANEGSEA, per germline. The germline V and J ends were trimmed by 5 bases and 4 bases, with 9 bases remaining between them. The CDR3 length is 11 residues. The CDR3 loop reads CSSEGQYEQYF. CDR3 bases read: TGTAGTTCTGAGGGACAATATGAACAGTAC. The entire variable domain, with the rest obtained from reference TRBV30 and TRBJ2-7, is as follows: SVLLYQKPNRDICQSGTSLKIQCVADSQVVSMFWYQQFQEQSLMLMATANEGSEATYESGFTKDKFPISRPNLTFSTLTVNNARPGDSSIYFCSSEGQYEQYFGPGTRLTVL.

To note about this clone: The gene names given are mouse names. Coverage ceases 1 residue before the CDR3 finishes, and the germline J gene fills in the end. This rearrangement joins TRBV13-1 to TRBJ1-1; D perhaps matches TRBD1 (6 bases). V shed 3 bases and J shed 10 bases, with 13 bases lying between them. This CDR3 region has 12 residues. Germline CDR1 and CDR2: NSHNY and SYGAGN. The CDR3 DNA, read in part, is TGTGCCAGCAGTGGGACAGCCTTGGGAGTCTTC. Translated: CASSGTALGVF. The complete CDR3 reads CASSGTALGVFF.

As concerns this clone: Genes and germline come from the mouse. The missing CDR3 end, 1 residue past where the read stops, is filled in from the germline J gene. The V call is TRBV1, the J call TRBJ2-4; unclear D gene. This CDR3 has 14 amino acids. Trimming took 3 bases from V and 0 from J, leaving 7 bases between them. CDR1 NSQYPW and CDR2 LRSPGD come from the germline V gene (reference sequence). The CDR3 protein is CTCSATTSQNTLYF. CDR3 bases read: TGCACCTGCAGTGCCACAACTAGTCAAAACACCTTGTAC.

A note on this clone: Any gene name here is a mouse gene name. The CDR3 protein is CASSPGRAYNSPLYF. The sequenced part of the CDR3 DNA is TGTGCCAGCAGCCCTGGGAGAGCCTATAATTCGCCCCTCTAC. V is TRBV13-1 and J is TRBJ1-6; D is unresolved. Read coverage stops 1 residue before the CDR3 terminus; the germline J gene supplies the remainder. TRBJ1-6 belongs to the ORF category, with a function that is uncertain. V was clipped by 5 bases and J by 2 bases, with 11 bases between them. The CDR3 sequence is 15 residues long. The germline gives CDR1 NSHNY, CDR2 SYGAGN.

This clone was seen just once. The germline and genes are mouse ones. CDR3 bases read: TGTGCCAGCAGCCACGGACAGGGGTGGGACGAAAGATTATTT. Translated: CASSHGQGWDERLF. The complete CDR3 protein is CASSHGQGWDERLFF. The chain has TRBV2 and TRBJ1-4; 9 nucleotides line up with TRBD1. With the read ending 1 residue before the CDR3 end, the germline J gene is used to fill in that end. Germline V gene sequence: CDR1 LGHNA, CDR2 YSYQKL. The junction had 5 bases not matched to a gene; V was cut back by 3 bases and J by 6 bases. CDR3 length: 15 amino acids.

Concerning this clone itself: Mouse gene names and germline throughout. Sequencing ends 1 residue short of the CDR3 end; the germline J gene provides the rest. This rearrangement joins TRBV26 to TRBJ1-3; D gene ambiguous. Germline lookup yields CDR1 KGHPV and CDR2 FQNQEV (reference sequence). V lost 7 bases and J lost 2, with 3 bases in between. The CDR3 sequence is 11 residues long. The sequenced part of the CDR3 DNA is TGTGCCAGCACTACTGGAAATACGCTCTAT. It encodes CASTTGNTLY. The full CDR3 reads CASTTGNTLYF. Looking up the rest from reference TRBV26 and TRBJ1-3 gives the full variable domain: NSKVIQTPRYLVKGQGQKAKMRCIPEKGHPVVFWYQQNKNNEFKFLINFQNQEVLQQIDMTEKRFSAECPSNSPCSLEIQSSEAGDSALYLCASTTGNTLYFGEGSRLIVV.

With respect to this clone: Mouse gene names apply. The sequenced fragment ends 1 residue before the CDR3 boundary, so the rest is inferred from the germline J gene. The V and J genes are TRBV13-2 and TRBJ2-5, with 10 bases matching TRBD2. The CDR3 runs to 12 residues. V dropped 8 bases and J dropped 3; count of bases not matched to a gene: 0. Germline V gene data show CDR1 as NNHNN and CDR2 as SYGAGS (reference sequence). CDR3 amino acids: CARTGGQDTQYF. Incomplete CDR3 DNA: TGTGCCAGGACTGGGGGGCAAGACACCCAGTAC.

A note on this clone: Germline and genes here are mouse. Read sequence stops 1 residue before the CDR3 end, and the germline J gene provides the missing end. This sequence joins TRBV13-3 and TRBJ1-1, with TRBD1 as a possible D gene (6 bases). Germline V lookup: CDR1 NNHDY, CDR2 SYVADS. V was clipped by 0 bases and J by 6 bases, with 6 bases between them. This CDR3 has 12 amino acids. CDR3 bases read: TGTGCCAGCAGTGATGACAGGGCAGAAGTCTTC. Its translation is CASSDDRAEVF. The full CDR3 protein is CASSDDRAEVFF.

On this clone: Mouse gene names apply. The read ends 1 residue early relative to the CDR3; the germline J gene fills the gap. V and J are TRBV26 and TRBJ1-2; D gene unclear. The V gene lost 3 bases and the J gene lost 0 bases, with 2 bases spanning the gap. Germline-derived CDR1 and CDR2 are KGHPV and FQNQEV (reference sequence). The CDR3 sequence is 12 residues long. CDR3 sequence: CASSLTNSDYTF. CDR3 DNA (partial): TGTGCCAGCAGTCTAACAAACTCCGACTACACC.

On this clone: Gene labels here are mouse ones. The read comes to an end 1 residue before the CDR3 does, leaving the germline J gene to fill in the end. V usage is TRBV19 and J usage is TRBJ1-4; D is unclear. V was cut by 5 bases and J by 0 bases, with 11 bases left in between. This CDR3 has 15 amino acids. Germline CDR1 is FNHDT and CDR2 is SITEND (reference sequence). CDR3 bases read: TGTGCCAGCAGCCCCGGTCGAATTTCCAACGAAAGATTATTT. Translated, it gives CASSPGRISNERLF. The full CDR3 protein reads CASSPGRISNERLFF.

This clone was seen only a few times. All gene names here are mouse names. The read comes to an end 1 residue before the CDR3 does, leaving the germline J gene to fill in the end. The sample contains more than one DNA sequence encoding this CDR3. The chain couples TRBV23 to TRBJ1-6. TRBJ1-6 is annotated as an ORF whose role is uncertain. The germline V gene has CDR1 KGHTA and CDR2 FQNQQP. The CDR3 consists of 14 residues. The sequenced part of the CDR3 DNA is TGCTCCAGCAGTCGGGATTCCTATAATTCGCCCCTCTAC. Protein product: CSSSRDSYNSPLY. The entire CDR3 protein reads CSSSRDSYNSPLYF.

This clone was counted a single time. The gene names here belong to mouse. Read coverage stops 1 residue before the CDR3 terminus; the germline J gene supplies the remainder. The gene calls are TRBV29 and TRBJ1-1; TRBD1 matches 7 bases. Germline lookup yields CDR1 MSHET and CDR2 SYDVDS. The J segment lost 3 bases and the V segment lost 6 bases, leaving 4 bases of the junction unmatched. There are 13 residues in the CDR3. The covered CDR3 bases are TGTGCTAGCAGCGGGGGACAGCACACAGAAGTCTTC. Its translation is CASSGGQHTEVF. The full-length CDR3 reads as CASSGGQHTEVFF.

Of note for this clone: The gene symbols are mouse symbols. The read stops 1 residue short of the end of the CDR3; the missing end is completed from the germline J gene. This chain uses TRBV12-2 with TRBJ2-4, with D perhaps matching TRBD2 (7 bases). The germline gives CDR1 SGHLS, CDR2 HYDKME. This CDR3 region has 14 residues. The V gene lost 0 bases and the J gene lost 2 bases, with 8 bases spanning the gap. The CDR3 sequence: CASSLGGPQNTLYF. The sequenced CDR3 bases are TGTGCCAGCTCTCTCGGGGGGCCTCAAAACACCTTGTAC. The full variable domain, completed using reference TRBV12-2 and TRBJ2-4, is NSGVVQSPRYIIKGKGERSILKCIPISGHLSVAWYQQTQGQELKFFIQHYDKMERDKGNLPSRFSVQQFDDYHSEMNMSALELEDSAVYFCASSLGGPQNTLYFGAGTRLSVL.

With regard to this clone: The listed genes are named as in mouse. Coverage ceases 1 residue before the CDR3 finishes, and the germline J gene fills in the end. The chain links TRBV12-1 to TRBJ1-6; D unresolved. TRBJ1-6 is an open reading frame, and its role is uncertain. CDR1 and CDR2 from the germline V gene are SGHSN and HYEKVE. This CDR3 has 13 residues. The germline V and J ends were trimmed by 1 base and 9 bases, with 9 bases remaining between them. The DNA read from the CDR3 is TGTGCCAGCTCTCTTTCCGGCGGTTCGCCCCTCTAC. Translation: CASSLSGGSPLY. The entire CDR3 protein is CASSLSGGSPLYF.

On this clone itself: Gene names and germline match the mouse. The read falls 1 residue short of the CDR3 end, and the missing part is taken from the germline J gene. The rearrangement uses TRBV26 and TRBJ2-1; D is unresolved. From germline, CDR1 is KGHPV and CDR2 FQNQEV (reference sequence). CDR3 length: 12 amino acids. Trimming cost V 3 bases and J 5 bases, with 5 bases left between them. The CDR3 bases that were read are TGTGCCAGCAGTCTTGGGAATGCTGAGCAGTTC. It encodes CASSLGNAEQF. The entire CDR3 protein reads CASSLGNAEQFF.

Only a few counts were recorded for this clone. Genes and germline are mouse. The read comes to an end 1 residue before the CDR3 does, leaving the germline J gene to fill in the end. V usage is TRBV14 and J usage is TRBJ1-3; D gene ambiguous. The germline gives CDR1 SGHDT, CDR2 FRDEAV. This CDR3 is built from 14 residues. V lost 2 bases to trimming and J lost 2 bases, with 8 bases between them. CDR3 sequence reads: CASSLMGTGNTLYF. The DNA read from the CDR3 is TGTGCCAGCAGTTTGATGGGAACTGGAAATACGCTCTAT.

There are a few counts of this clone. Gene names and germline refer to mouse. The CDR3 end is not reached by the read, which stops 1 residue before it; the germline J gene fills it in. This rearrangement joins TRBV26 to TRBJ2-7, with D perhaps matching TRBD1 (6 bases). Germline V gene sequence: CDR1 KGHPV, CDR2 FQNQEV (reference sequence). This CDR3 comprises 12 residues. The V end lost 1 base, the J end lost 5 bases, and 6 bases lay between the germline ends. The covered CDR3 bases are TGTGCCAGCAGTCTGTACAGGGATGAACAGTAC. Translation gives CASSLYRDEQY. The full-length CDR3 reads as CASSLYRDEQYF.

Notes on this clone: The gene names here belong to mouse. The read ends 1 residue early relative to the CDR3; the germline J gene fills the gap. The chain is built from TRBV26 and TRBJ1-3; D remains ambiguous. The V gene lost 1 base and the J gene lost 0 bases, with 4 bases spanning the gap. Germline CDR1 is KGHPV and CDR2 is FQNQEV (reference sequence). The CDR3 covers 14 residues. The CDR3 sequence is CASSLLHSGNTLYF. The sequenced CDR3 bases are TGTGCCAGCAGTCTGTTGCATTCTGGAAATACGCTCTAT.

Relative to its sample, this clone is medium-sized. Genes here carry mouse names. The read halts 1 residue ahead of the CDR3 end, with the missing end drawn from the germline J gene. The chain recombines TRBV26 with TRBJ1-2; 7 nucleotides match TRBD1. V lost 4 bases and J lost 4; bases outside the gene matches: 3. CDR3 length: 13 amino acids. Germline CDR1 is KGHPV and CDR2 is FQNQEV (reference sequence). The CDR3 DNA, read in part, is TGTGCCAGCAGTCGCCGGGACAGCTCCGACTACACC. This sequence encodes CASSRRDSSDYT. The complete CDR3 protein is CASSRRDSSDYTF. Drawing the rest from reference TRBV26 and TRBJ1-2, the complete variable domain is NSKVIQTPRYLVKGQGQKAKMRCIPEKGHPVVFWYQQNKNNEFKFLINFQNQEVLQQIDMTEKRFSAECPSNSPCSLEIQSSEAGDSALYLCASSRRDSSDYTFGSGTRLLVI.

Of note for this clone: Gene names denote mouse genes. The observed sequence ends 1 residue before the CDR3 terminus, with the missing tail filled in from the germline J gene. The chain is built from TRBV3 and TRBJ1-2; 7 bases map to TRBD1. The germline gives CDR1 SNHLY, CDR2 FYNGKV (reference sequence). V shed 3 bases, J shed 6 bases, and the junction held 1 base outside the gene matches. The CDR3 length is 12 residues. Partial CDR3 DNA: TGTGCCAGCAGCTTCCAGGGGGCCGACTACACC. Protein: CASSFQGADYT. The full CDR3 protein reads CASSFQGADYTF.

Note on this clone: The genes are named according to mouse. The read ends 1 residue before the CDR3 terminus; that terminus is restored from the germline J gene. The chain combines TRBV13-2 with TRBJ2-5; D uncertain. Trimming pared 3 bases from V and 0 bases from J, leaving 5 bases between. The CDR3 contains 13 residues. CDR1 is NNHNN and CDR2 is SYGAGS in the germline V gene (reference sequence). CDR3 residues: CASGGTNQDTQYF. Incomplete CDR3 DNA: TGTGCCAGCGGTGGAACTAACCAAGACACCCAGTAC.